This is a list of T cell receptor beta chains from one sample in a study of blood T cell repertoires in COVID-19. Assay: immunoSEQ multiplex PCR; the TCRdb copy retains only in-frame clones and omits some. This table has fewer than 350,000 clones, 70% to 90% appearing once. Sample: PBMCs or T cells enriched from blood (not recorded which). The receptors here all came from a middle-aged woman who had recovered from COVID-19. The CDR3 runs from the conserved cysteine through the conserved F or W. D genes are given only for firm matches. Clone sizes are given selectively: once, few, many, or a class where the clone is expanded.

TRBV7-9,-,TRBJ2-1,-,TGTGCCAGCAGCTCTCAGGGGATCGGGCAGTTCTTC,CASSSQGIGQFF
TRBV3-1/TRBV3-2,-,TRBJ2-5,-,TGTGCCAGCAGCCAAGAAACAATAGCCGCGGAGACCCAGTACTTC,CASSQETIAAETQYF
TRBV18,TRBD2,TRBJ2-1,-,TGTGCCAGCTCTCCGCCGGGAGGGAACGTCCTTTGGAATGAGCAGTTCTTC,CASSPPGGNVLWNEQFF
TRBV29-1,-,TRBJ2-1,-,TGCAGCGTTGGACCCGGACAGAGGAATGAGCAGTTCTTC,CSVGPGQRNEQFF
TRBV18,TRBD2,TRBJ2-5,once,TGTGCCAGCTCAGGGACTAGTGGGGAGACCCAGTACTTC,CASSGTSGETQYF
TRBV5-6,-,TRBJ1-2,once,TGTGCCAGCAGCTTAACGACAGGCTCTAACTATGGCTACACCTTC,CASSLTTGSNYGYTF
TRBV10-1,-,TRBJ2-3,-,TGCGCCAGCAGTGGCGGGCAAGGGGGTACGCAGTATTTT,CASSGGQGGTQYF
TRBV28,-,TRBJ1-3,-,TGTGCCAGCAGTACATGGGGAGGGTCTACGTCTGGAAACACCATATATTTT,CASSTWGGSTSGNTIYF
TRBV29-1,TRBD1,TRBJ2-4,-,TGCAGCGTGCAGGGGGTGGAAAACATTCAGTACTTC,CSVQGVENIQYF
TRBV7-8,-,TRBJ2-1,once,TGTGCCAGCAGCCTCCGGGACTCACCGCAGTTCTTC,CASSLRDSPQFF
TRBV28,-,TRBJ1-2,-,TGTGCCAGCAGGTGGGACGTGGGGGCTAGATATGGCTACACCTTC,CASRWDVGARYGYTF
TRBV11-3,-,TRBJ1-2,-,TGTGCCAGCAGCGGGAGCTCTGGCTACACCTTC,CASSGSSGYTF
TRBV4-3,TRBD2,TRBJ2-3,-,TGCGCCAGCAGCCAAGGGGGCGCGGGGGGAATTGATACGCAGTATTTT,CASSQGGAGGIDTQYF
TRBV5-6,-,TRBJ2-3,-,TGTGCCAGCAGCTTGGTGGCTCCTACAGATACGCAGTATTTT,CASSLVAPTDTQYF
TRBV29-1,TRBD1,TRBJ1-1,-,TGCAGCGTTGAATTAGGACAGGGGGGCACTGAAGCTTTCTTT,CSVELGQGGTEAFF
TRBV6-5,-,TRBJ1-5,-,TGTGCCAGCAGTCCTTTCGACGGACTCAATCAGCCCCAGCATTTT,CASSPFDGLNQPQHF
TRBV19,-,TRBJ2-7,-,TGTGCCAGTAGTACACCCCTACGATCGACATACGAGCAGTACTTC,CASSTPLRSTYEQYF
TRBV30,-,TRBJ1-1,-,TGTGCCTGGAGGGGCGTTGCCCTTAACACTGAAGCTTTCTTT,CAWRGVALNTEAFF
TRBV15,-,TRBJ1-1,-,TGTGCCACCAGCAGAGGAGGGGGACGGACTGAAGCTTTCTTT,CATSRGGGRTEAFF
TRBV30,-,TRBJ2-7,-,TGTGCCTGGAGTCGCGGGTCGCGAACAGGGATCGACGAGCAGTACTTC,CAWSRGSRTGIDEQYF
TRBV24-1,TRBD1,TRBJ1-2,few,TGTGCCACCAGTGACTCACACGGGACAGGGAATGGCTACACCTTC,CATSDSHGTGNGYTF
TRBV14,-,TRBJ2-7,-,TGTGCCAGCAGCTTTAGCTCCTACGAGCAGTACTTC,CASSFSSYEQYF
TRBV25-1,-,TRBJ1-1,-,TGTGCCAGCAGCCAGGGAAGCTGGACTGAAGCTTTCTTT,CASSQGSWTEAFF
TRBV7-2,TRBD1,TRBJ2-7,-,TGTGCCAGCAGCTTAGTAGGGACAGACTCCTACGAGCAGTACTTC,CASSLVGTDSYEQYF
TRBV7-6,-,TRBJ2-5,few,TGTGCCAGCAGCTTAGCCTTATCCGGGCAGGGAGAGACCCAGTACTTC,CASSLALSGQGETQYF
TRBV11-1,-,TRBJ2-3,-,TGTGCCAGCAAAATTTCGCAGGGCACAGATACGCAGTATTTT,CASKISQGTDTQYF
TRBV7-2,TRBD2,TRBJ2-3,-,TGTGCCAGCAGCTTAGTAGCGGGGGTCAACCTAAGCACAGATACGCAGTATTTT,CASSLVAGVNLSTDTQYF
TRBV11-2,-,TRBJ2-5,-,TGTGCCAGCAGCTTAGTTGTCGGGGAGACCCAGTACTTC,CASSLVVGETQYF
TRBV6-5,-,TRBJ2-5,-,TGTGCCAGCAGTTACTCCACCCTCGGGGAGACCCAGTACTTC,CASSYSTLGETQYF
TRBV7-2,-,TRBJ1-1,-,TGTGCCAGCAGCTTAAACCGGGACACTGAAGCTTTCTTT,CASSLNRDTEAFF
TRBV19,TRBD2,TRBJ2-1,-,TGTGCCAGTAGTCTCCGTAGCGGGATCTCCTACAATGAGCAGTTCTTC,CASSLRSGISYNEQFF
TRBV9,TRBD2,TRBJ2-1,-,TGTGCCAGCTCGCCCGGAACTAGCGGTTACAATGAGCAGTTCTTC,CASSPGTSGYNEQFF
TRBV19,TRBD1,TRBJ2-1,-,TGTGCCAGTAGTACCGGACAGGGGGCAGGTTACAATGAGCAGTTCTTC,CASSTGQGAGYNEQFF
TRBV4-1,-,TRBJ1-5,-,TGCGCCAGCAGCCAAGGGGGGGGTCTTTTTAGCAATCAGCCCCAGCATTTT,CASSQGGGLFSNQPQHF
TRBV7-2,TRBD2,TRBJ2-3,-,TGTGCCAGCAGCTTAGGAGCGGGGGGAACAGATACGCAGTATTTT,CASSLGAGGTDTQYF
TRBV7-2,-,TRBJ1-5,-,TGTGCCAGCAGCTTTGACACCCCGGGGGGCGCCGATCAGCCCCAGCATTTT,CASSFDTPGGADQPQHF
TRBV7-9,TRBD1,TRBJ1-1,-,TGTGCCAGCAGCCCCGGACAGGGAATGAACACTGAAGCTTTCTTT,CASSPGQGMNTEAFF
TRBV4-3,-,TRBJ1-2,-,TGCGCCAGCAGCCAAGATCGGGGAGGATGGAATGGCTACACCTTC,CASSQDRGGWNGYTF
TRBV7-9,TRBD1,TRBJ1-1,-,TGTGCCAGCAGCGTAACGGGACAGTCAAGCTCTGAAGCTTTCTTT,CASSVTGQSSSEAFF
TRBV19,TRBD2,TRBJ2-2,-,TGTGCCAGTAGTATAAGCGGGAGGGCCGGCGGGGAGCTGTTTTTT,CASSISGRAGGELFF
TRBV4-1,TRBD1,TRBJ1-1,-,TGCGCCAGCAGCCATCCGACAGGGGGGAACACTGAAGCTTTCTTT,CASSHPTGGNTEAFF
TRBV4-2,TRBD2,TRBJ2-7,-,TGTGCCAGCAGCCAAGACAAGAGGATAGCGGGAAGGGAGCAGTACTTC,CASSQDKRIAGREQYF
TRBV5-1,-,TRBJ1-6,-,TGCGCCAGCAGCTTGTCAGGGATCAATTCACCCCTCCACTTT,CASSLSGINSPLHF
TRBV29-1,TRBD2,TRBJ2-1,-,TGCAGCGTAGACCGGACTAGCGGGAGGGCCAATGAGCAGTTCTTC,CSVDRTSGRANEQFF
TRBV9,-,TRBJ1-1,-,TGTGCCAGCAGCCCTCGAGGGACACCCAACACTGAAGCTTTCTTT,CASSPRGTPNTEAFF
TRBV2,TRBD1,TRBJ2-2,-,TGTGCCAGCAAAACAGGGGCCCCCGGGGAGCTGTTTTTT,CASKTGAPGELFF
TRBV30,-,TRBJ1-4,-,TGTGCCTGGAGTTTGGAGCCATCAGAAAAACTGTTTTTT,CAWSLEPSEKLFF
TRBV5-1,-,TRBJ1-1,once,TGCGCCAGCAGCTTGGGCGGGGCGGCAACTGAAGCTTTCTTT,CASSLGGAATEAFF
TRBV9,-,TRBJ1-6,-,TGTGCCAGCAGCGTAGGACAGTATAATTCACCCCTCCACTTT,CASSVGQYNSPLHF
TRBV7-3,TRBD1,TRBJ2-1,-,TGTGCCAGCAGCACCTCCCAGACAGGGTACAATGAGCAGTTCTTC,CASSTSQTGYNEQFF
TRBV3-1/TRBV3-2,-,TRBJ2-1,few,TGTGCCAGCTCTACTGGCGGGCCCCCCACTGAGCAGTTCTTC,CASSTGGPPTEQFF
TRBV5-1,-,TRBJ2-2,few,TGCGCCAGCAGCTTGGCCGGGGGTACGAACACCGGGGAGCTGTTTTTT,CASSLAGGTNTGELFF
TRBV5-4,TRBD1,TRBJ1-2,-,TGTGCCAGCAGCACCGCTCGGACAGGACCTAACTATGGCTACACCTTC,CASSTARTGPNYGYTF
TRBV11-2,-,TRBJ1-2,-,TGTGCCAGCAGCTTATGGGGGGGATCCAACTATGGCTACACCTTC,CASSLWGGSNYGYTF